This T cell receptor (beta chain) was identified during a study of T cell clones after liver transplantation. In the study overall: In this trial, immunosuppression withdrawal was attempted within 2 years of liver transplant. Post-transplant blood was tracked for graft-donor-reactive T cell clones identified in a pre-transplant mixed lymphocyte reaction. Until 12-24 months post-transplant, subjects got standard immunosuppression and no induction. At least one year of complete immunosuppression withdrawal without enzymes over twice normal defined tolerance.

Germline assignment: CDR1 SGHTS and CDR2 YDEGEE. The CDR3 spans 14 residues. Trimming pared 4 bases from V and 7 bases from J, leaving 12 bases between. This clone was picked up one time. Some clones are missing from TCRdb's copy, which holds only in-frame ones; the method was immunoSEQ multiplex PCR. This sample has some 110,000 clones, with 75% to 90% found just once. The sequencing used CD4+ T cells from blood, collected before liver transplant. The gene calls are TRBV5-8 and TRBJ1-6; D is ambiguous. This sequence originates from a human donor who received a liver transplant. CDR3 DNA sequence: TGTGCCAGCAGCAAAGGAGATTACAATTCACCCCTCCACTTT. This sequence encodes CASSKGDYNSPLHF.